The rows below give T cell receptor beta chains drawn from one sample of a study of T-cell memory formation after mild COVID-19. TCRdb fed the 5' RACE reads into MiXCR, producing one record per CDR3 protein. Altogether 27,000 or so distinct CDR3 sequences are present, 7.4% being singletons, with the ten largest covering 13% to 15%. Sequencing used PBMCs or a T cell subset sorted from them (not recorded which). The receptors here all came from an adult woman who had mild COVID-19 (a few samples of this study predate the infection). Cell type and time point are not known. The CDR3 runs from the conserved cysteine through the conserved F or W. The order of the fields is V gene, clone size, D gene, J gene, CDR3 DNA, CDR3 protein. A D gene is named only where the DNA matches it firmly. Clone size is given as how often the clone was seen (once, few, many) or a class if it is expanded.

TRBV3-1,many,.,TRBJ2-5,TGTGCCAGCAGCCCGTATGGAGGCAGGGGAAAAGAGACCCAGTACTTC,CASSPYGGRGKETQYF
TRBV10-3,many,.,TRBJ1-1,TGTGCCATCAGGGGGCCGGGCCGGAACACTGAAGCTTTCTTT,CAIRGPGRNTEAFF
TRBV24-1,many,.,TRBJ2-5,TGTGCCACCAGTGATTCCAACCAAGAGACCCAGTACTTC,CATSDSNQETQYF
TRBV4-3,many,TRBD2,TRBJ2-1,TGCGCCAGCAGCCAAGGCTTACTAGCGGAAAATTCTTACAATGAGCAGTTCTTC,CASSQGLLAENSYNEQFF
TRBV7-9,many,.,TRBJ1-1,TGTGCCAGCAGCTCTCTTATTCGGGAAAGACCGGGACACTGGAACACTGAAGCTTTCTTT,CASSSLIRERPGHWNTEAFF
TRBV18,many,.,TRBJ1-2,TGTGCCAGCTCACGGTCCAGGGGAGAGGGTCATGGCTACACCTTC,CASSRSRGEGHGYTF
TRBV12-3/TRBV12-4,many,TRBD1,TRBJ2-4,TGTGCCAGCAGTAGGGACAGGGTCATTCAAAACATTCAGTACTTC,CASSRDRVIQNIQYF
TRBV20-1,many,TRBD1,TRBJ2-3,TGCAGTGCTAGTCCAGGGACAGGATCAGATACGCAGTATTTT,CSASPGTGSDTQYF
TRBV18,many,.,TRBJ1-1,TGTGCCAGCTCCCCGATAAAGCGGAACACTGAAGCTTTCTTT,CASSPIKRNTEAFF
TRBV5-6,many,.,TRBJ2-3,TGTGCCAGCAGCTTGGCTAATCCAGATACGCAGTATTTT,CASSLANPDTQYF
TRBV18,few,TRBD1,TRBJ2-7,TGTGCCAGCTCACCCATCGGGACAGGGGACCCCTACGAGCAGTACTTC,CASSPIGTGDPYEQYF